This T cell receptor (beta chain) is drawn from a study of blood T cell repertoires in COVID-19. Study details: The study drew acute and convalescent COVID-19 samples from the United States, Italy and Spain.

The CDR3 sequence is 17 residues long. V was clipped by 5 bases and J by 3 bases; unmatched bases: 13. Germline CDR1 and CDR2: SGHVS and FQNEAQ. Data came from immunoSEQ multiplex PCR; TCRdb stores just in-frame clones and leaves some out. The sample holds a few hundred thousand clones, 75% to 90% seen once. Followed over time, Seattle patients had been enrolled while infection was active. Sequencing was carried out using peripheral blood. This TCR derives from a woman older than 75 with COVID-19, enrolled during active disease. V and J are TRBV7-8 and TRBJ1-5; 7 positions agree with TRBD1. CDR3 sequence: CASSGARQGGINQPQHF. CDR3 DNA sequence: TGTGCCAGCAGCGGAGCAAGACAGGGCGGCATCAATCAGCCCCAGCATTTT.